This passage covers 10 T cell receptor beta chains from one sample sequenced in a study of blood T cell repertoires in COVID-19. The repertoire was sequenced with immunoSEQ multiplex PCR; TCRdb's copy has only in-frame clones and lacks some. Of nearly 350,000 clones in the sample, about 90% are singletons; the top ten hold less than 3.5%. Specimen: peripheral blood. These receptors originate from a woman between 18 and 30 years old who had recovered from COVID-19.

This chain links TRBV12-5 with TRBJ2-2; 7 bases fit TRBD1. Germline V gene data show CDR1 as LGHNT and CDR2 as FRNRAP. J lost 3 bases, V lost 5 bases, and 15 bases had no gene match. This CDR3 spans 18 amino acids. The CDR3 DNA is TGTGCTAGTGGTGAACCCGGGGACAGCTTCCTCCACACCGGGGAGCTGTTTTTT. It encodes CASGEPGDSFLHTGELFF.

The rearrangement uses TRBV18 and TRBJ2-3, with 9 bases lining up with TRBD2. CDR1 and CDR2 from the germline V gene are KGHSH and LQKENI. Unmatched junction bases numbered 12, after V lost 5 bases and J lost 0 bases. This CDR3 has 18 amino acids. DNA of the CDR3: TGTGCCAGCTCATCACTGACTAGCGGCCAAGCTAGCACAGATACGCAGTATTTT. Translated, it gives CASSSLTSGQASTDTQYF.

The CDR3 sequence is CASSYSIYDRGGETQYF. The CDR3 DNA sequence: TGTGCCAGCAGTTACTCGATTTATGACAGGGGGGGGGAGACCCAGTACTTC. The gene calls are TRBV6-2 or TRBV6-3 and TRBJ2-5; 9 bases match TRBD1. The V segment lost 0 bases and the J segment 5 bases; nucleotides outside the gene matches: 10. The CDR3 has 17 residues. Germline V gives CDR1 MNHEY, CDR2 SVGEGT.

V gene TRBV5-8 combines with J gene TRBJ1-2, with 8 bases aligning to TRBD1. In germline, CDR1 is SGHTS, CDR2 YDEGEE. The CDR3 contains 13 residues. The junction had 6 bases not matched to a gene; V was cut back by 4 bases and J by 7 bases. The CDR3 DNA reads TGTGCCAGCAGCCTGGACAGGGCCGGTGGCTACACCTTC. Amino acid sequence: CASSLDRAGGYTF. Together with reference TRBV5-8 and TRBJ1-2, the CDR3 gives the full variable domain: EAGVTQSPTHLIKTRGQQATLRCSPISGHTSVYWYQQALGLGLQFLLWYDEGEERNRGNFPPRFSGRQFPNYSSELNVNALELEDSALYLCASSLDRAGGYTFGSGTRLTVV.

The chain employs TRBV30 and TRBJ1-2, with 9 nucleotides matching TRBD1. V lost 3 bases, J lost 6 bases, and 5 bases stayed unmatched. CDR1 and CDR2 from the germline V gene are GTSNPN and SVGIG (reference sequence). The CDR3 contains 13 residues. As DNA, the CDR3 is TGTGCCTGGAGGGACAGGGGAAAAGATGGCTACACCTTC. This encodes CAWRDRGKDGYTF.

This clone turned up a few times. The chain is built from TRBV6-5 and TRBJ1-2; no definite D call. Per germline, CDR1 MNHEY and CDR2 SVGAGI. The CDR3 loop spans 12 amino acids. V gave up 8 bases and J gave up 4 bases, with 11 bases separating them. CDR3 region: CASSNVSYGYTF. The CDR3 region has the DNA TGTGCCAGCTCAAATGTCAGCTATGGCTACACCTTC.

The chain combines TRBV7-2 with TRBJ2-3; 7 nucleotides align to TRBD2. The CDR3 spans 16 residues. Germline V gene data show CDR1 as SGHTA and CDR2 as FQGNSA. V shed 2 bases, J shed 1 base, and the junction held 6 bases outside the gene matches. CDR3 region: CASSLFRAGGTDTQYF. For the CDR3, the DNA is TGTGCCAGCAGCTTATTTAGGGCGGGGGGCACAGATACGCAGTATTTT.

The CDR3 loop reads CATSDGRDSPGANVLTF. In DNA form, the CDR3 reads TGTGCCACCAGTGATGGGAGGGATTCGCCTGGGGCCAACGTCCTGACTTTC. The chain couples TRBV24-1 to TRBJ2-6; 7 nucleotides align to TRBD2. V lost 3 bases and J lost 2; bases outside the gene matches: 6. This CDR3 is 17 amino acids long. The germline V gene has CDR1 KGHDR and CDR2 SFDVKD.

The rearrangement uses TRBV7-9 and TRBJ1-3; D unresolved. The CDR3 is 17 amino acids. Trimming removed 1 base at V and 9 bases at J, with 22 bases between. Germline V gene sequence: CDR1 SEHNR, CDR2 FQNEAQ (reference sequence). CDR3 loop: CASSLELLKRERGTIYF. CDR3 DNA sequence: TGTGCCAGCAGCTTAGAGCTGCTAAAGAGGGAACGAGGCACCATATATTTT.

The chain joins TRBV4-1 to TRBJ2-2; 13 nucleotides agree with TRBD2. Germline CDR1 and CDR2: MGHRA and YSYEKL. V was pared by 2 bases and J by 7 bases, with 7 bases of the junction left unmatched. The CDR3 is made up of 17 amino acids. The CDR3 loop reads CASSQPGLAGLGGELFF. The CDR3 DNA is TGCGCCAGCAGCCAACCGGGACTAGCGGGACTCGGCGGGGAGCTGTTTTTT.